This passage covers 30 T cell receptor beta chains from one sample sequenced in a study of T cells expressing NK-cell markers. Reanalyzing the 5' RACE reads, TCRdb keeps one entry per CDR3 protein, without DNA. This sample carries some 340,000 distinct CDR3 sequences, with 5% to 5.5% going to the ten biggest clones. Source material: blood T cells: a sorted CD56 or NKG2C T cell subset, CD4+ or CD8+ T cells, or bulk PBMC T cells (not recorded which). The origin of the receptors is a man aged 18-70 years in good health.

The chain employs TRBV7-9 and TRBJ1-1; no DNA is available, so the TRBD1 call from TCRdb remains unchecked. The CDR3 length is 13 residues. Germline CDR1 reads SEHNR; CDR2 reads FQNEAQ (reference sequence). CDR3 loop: CASSPQGVTGAFF.

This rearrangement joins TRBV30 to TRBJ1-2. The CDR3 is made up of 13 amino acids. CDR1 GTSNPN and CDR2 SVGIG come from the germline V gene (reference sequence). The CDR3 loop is CALRILSGYGYTF.

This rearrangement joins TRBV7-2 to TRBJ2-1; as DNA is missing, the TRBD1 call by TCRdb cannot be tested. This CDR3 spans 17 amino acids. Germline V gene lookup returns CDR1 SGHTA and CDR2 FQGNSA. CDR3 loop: CASSLTLFAGANNEQFF. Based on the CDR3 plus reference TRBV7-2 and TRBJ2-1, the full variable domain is GAGVSQSPSNKVTEKGKDVELRCDPISGHTALYWYRQSLGQGLEFLIYFQGNSAPDKSGLPSDRFSAERTGGSVSTLTIQRTQQEDSAVYLCASSLTLFAGANNEQFFGPGTRLTVL.

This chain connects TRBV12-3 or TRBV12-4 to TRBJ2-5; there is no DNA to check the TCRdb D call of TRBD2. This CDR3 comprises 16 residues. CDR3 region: CASSFTGLAGGGTQYF.

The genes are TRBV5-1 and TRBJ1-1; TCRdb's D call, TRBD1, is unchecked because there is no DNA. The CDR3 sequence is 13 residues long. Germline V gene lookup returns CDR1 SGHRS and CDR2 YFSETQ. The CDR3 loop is CASSRPDRAEAFF.

This chain's CDR3 is CAISEGQGYGYTF. The chain uses TRBV10-3 and TRBJ1-2; with no DNA, the TCRdb D assignment of TRBD1 cannot be verified. Germline V CDR1 and CDR2: ENHRY, SYGVKD. The CDR3 length is 13 residues.

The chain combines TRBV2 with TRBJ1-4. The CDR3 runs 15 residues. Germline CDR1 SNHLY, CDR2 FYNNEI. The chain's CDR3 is CASSEGFGLREKLFF.

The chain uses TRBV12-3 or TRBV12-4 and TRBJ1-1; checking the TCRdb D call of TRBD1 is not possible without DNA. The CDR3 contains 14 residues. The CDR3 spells CASSFGHRGPEAFF.

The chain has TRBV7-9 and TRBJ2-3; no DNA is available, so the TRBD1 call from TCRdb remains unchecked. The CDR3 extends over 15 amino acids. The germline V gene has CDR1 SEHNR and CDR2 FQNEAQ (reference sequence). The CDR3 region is CASSPGAGGTDTQYF.

The CDR3 reads CASSGSSGGQETQYF. The chain is built from TRBV18 and TRBJ2-5; TCRdb selects TRBD2, and the lack of DNA leaves this call unchecked. Germline CDR1 and CDR2: KGHSH and LQKENI. The CDR3 is made up of 15 amino acids.

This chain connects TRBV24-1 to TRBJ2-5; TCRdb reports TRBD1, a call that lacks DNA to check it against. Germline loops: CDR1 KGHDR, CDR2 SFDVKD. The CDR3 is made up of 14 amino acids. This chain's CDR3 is CATSDTRGGETQYF.

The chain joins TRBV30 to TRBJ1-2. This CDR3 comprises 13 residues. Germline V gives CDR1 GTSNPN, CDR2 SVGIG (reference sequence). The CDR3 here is CAWSVSYPAGNTF.

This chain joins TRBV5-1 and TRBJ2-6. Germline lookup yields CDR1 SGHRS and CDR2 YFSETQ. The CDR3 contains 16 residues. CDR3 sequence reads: CASSYGDSSGANVLTF. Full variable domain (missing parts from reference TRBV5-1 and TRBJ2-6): KAGVTQTPRYLIKTRGQQVTLSCSPISGHRSVSWYQQTPGQGLQFLFEYFSETQRNKGNFPGRFSGRQFSNSRSEMNVSTLELGDSALYLCASSYGDSSGANVLTFGAGSRLTVL.

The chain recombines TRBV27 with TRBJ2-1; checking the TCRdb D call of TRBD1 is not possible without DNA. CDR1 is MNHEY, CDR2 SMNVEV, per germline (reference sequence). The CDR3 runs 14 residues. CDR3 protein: CASSLVGTYNEQFF.

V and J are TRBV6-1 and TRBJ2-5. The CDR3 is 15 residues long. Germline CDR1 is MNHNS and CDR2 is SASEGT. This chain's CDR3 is CASSRLSMSEETQYF.

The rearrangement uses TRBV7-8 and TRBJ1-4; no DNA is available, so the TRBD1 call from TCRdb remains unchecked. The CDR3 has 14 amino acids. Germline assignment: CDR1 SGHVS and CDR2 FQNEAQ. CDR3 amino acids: CASSPGAANEKLFF.

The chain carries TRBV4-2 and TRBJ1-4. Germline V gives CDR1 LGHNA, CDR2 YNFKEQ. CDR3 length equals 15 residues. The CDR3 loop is CASSQGRASNEKLFF.

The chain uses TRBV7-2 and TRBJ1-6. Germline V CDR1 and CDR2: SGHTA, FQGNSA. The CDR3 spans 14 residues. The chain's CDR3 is CASSLTASNSPLHF.

CDR3 sequence reads: CASSLSDTGGGYTF. The chain carries TRBV12-3 or TRBV12-4 and TRBJ1-2; TCRdb outputs TRBD1, but without DNA this stays unchecked. This CDR3 is built from 14 residues.

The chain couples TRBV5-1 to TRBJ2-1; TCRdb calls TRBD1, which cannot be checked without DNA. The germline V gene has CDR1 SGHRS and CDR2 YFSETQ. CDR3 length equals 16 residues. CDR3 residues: CASSATGGAPRNEQFF.

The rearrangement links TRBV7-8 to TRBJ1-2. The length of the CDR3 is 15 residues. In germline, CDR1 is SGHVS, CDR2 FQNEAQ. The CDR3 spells CASSLGEIPNYGYTF.

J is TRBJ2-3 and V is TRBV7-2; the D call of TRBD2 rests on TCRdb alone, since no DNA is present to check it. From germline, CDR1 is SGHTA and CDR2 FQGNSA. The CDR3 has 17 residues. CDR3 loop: CATEMGLAGGYTDTQYF. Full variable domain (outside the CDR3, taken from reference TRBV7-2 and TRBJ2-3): GAGVSQSPSNKVTEKGKDVELRCDPISGHTALYWYRQSLGQGLEFLIYFQGNSAPDKSGLPSDRFSAERTGGSVSTLTIQRTQQEDSAVYLCATEMGLAGGYTDTQYFGPGTRLTVL.

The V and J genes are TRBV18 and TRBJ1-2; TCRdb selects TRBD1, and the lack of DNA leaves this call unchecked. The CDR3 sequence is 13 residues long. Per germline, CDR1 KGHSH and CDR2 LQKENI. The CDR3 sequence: CASSPLGRDGYTF.

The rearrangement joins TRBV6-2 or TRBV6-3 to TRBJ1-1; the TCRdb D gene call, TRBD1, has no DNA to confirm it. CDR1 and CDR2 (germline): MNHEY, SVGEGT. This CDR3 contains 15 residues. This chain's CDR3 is CASSYHRGSPYEAFF.

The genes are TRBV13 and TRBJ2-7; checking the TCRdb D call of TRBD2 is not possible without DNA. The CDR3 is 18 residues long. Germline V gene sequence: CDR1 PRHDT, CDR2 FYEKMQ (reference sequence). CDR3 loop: CASSLVQGPVPLSYEQYF.

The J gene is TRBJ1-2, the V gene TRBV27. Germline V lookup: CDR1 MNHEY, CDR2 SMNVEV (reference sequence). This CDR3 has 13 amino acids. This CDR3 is CASRSTRNYGYTF.

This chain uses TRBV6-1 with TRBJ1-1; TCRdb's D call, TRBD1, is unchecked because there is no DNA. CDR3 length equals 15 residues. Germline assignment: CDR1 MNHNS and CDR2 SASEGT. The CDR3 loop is CASSGMGQPNTEAFF.

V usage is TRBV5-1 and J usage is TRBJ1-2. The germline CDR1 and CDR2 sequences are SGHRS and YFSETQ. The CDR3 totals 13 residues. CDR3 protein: CASSLDPLIGYTF.

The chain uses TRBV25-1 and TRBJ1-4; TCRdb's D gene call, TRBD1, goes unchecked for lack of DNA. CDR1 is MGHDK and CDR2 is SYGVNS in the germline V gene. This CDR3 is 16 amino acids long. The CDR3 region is CASSARGGPGNEKLFF. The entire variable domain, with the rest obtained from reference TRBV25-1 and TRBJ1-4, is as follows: EADIYQTPRYLVIGTGKKITLECSQTMGHDKMYWYQQDPGMELHLIHYSYGVNSTEKGDLSSESTVSRIRTEHFPLTLESARPSHTSQYLCASSARGGPGNEKLFFGSGTQLSVL.

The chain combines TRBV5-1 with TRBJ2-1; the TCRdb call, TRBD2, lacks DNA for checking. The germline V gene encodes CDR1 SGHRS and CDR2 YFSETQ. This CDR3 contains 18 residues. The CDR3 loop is CASSLAQYTSGTYNEQFF.